This is a list of T cell receptor beta chains from one sample in a study of blood T cell repertoires in COVID-19. Produced via immunoSEQ multiplex PCR; TCRdb's table is partial and in-frame only. The sample has about 210,000 clones, about 85% seen once; the top ten hold around 5.2%. The sequencing input was peripheral blood. These receptors came from an elderly woman with acute or convalescent COVID-19. The CDR3 runs from the conserved cysteine through the conserved F or W. D genes are given only for firm matches. Rows give clone size only sometimes, using once, few, many, or a class for an expanded clone.

cdr3_aa cdr3_nt v_call d_call j_call clone_size
CASSRLSGRASDTQYF TGTGCCAGCAGTCGCCTTAGCGGGAGGGCCTCAGATACGCAGTATTTT TRBV6-6 TRBD2 TRBJ2-3 .
CASSMPRTGPSPEQYF TGTGCCAGTAGTATGCCCCGGACAGGACCCTCCCCAGAGCAGTACTTC TRBV19 TRBD1 TRBJ2-7 .
CASSSPRTGRNEKLFF TGTGCTAGCAGCTCTCCTCGGACAGGCCGTAATGAAAAACTGTTTTTT TRBV7-7 TRBD1 TRBJ1-4 .
CASSLSLGGIATNEKLFF TGTGCCAGCAGCTTATCCTTGGGGGGGATTGCAACTAATGAAAAACTGTTTTTT TRBV4-2 . TRBJ1-4 .
CASSQWGLAGVQETQYF TGTGCCAGCAGCCAATGGGGACTAGCGGGAGTACAAGAGACCCAGTACTTC TRBV3-1/TRBV3-2 TRBD2 TRBJ2-5 once
CASSTRTGNIQYF TGTGCCAGCAGTACCCGTACGGGGAACATTCAGTACTTC TRBV28 . TRBJ2-4 .
CAGRTNNEQFF TGTGCCGGAAGGACTAACAATGAGCAGTTCTTC TRBV6-6 . TRBJ2-1 once
CASSQGTGLSQPQHF TGCGCCAGCAGCCAAGGCACAGGGCTTTCTCAGCCCCAGCATTTT TRBV4-3 . TRBJ1-5 .
CAWRGLYGYTF TGTGCCTGGAGGGGGCTTTATGGCTACACCTTC TRBV30 . TRBJ1-2 .
CASSVEEGVVYGYTF TGTGCCAGCAGCGTAGAGGAGGGAGTTGTCTATGGCTACACCTTC TRBV9 . TRBJ1-2 .
CASSSGQGGTNEKLFF TGTGCCAGCAGCTCAGGACAGGGAGGAACTAATGAAAAACTGTTTTTT TRBV7-2 TRBD1 TRBJ1-4 .
CAWAGQTEQPQHF TGTGCCTGGGCTGGACAGACGGAACAGCCCCAGCATTTT TRBV30 . TRBJ1-5 few
CASRGQGAAAFF TGTGCCAGCAGGGGACAGGGGGCAGCAGCTTTCTTT TRBV11-1 TRBD1 TRBJ1-1 .
CASAGGTPGDTQYF TGCGCCAGCGCCGGGGGGACTCCCGGAGATACGCAGTATTTT TRBV10-2 TRBD2 TRBJ2-3 .
CASSPGTGGRDQPQHF TGTGCCAGCAGCCCGGGGACAGGGGGTCGCGATCAGCCCCAGCATTTT TRBV7-2 TRBD1 TRBJ1-5 .
CASSPQASTEAFF TGTGCCAGCAGCCCCCAAGCGAGCACTGAAGCTTTCTTT TRBV7-2 . TRBJ1-1 .
CASSLGQGRKTQYF TGTGCCAGCAGCTTAGGACAGGGAAGGAAGACCCAGTACTTC TRBV7-2 TRBD1 TRBJ2-5 .
CASSLESNRGRNYGYTF TGTGCCAGCAGTTTAGAATCAAACAGGGGAAGGAACTATGGCTACACCTTC TRBV27 TRBD1 TRBJ1-2 .
CASSSSERPTYEQYF TGTGCCAGCAGCTCTTCCGAGCGCCCGACCTACGAGCAGTACTTC TRBV7-2 . TRBJ2-7 .
CASSLFPPGQGFFGTEAFF TGTGCCAGCAGTTTATTCCCTCCGGGACAGGGTTTTTTCGGGACTGAAGCTTTCTTT TRBV27 TRBD1 TRBJ1-1 .
CASTLRTGGRNQPQHF TGTGCCAGTACCTTACGGACAGGAGGCAGAAATCAGCCCCAGCATTTT TRBV19 TRBD1 TRBJ1-5 .
CACRRDSGNSPLHF TGCGCCTGTCGTCGGGACAGTGGTAATTCACCCCTCCACTTT TRBV5-1 TRBD1 TRBJ1-6 .
CASSSTSGIYNEQFF TGTGCCAGCAGTTCGACTAGCGGGATTTACAATGAGCAGTTCTTC TRBV27 TRBD2 TRBJ2-1 once
CASSYPEGLAGGRSYEQYF TGTGCCAGCAGTTACCCCGAAGGACTAGCGGGAGGTCGGTCCTACGAGCAGTACTTC TRBV6-2/TRBV6-3 TRBD2 TRBJ2-7 .